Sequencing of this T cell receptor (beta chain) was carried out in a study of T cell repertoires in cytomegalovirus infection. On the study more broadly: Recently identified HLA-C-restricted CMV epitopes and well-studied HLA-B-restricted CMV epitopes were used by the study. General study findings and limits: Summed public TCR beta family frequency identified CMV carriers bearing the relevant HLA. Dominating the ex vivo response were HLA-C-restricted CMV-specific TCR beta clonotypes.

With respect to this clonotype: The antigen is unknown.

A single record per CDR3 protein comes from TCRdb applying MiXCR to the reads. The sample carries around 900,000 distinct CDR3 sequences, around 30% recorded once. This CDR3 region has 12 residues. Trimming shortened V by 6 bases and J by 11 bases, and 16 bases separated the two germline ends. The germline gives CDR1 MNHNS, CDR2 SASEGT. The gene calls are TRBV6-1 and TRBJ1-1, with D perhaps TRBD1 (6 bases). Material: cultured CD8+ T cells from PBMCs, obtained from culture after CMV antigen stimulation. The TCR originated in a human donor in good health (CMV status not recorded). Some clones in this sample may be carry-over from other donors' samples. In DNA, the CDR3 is TGTGCCAGCAGCCTTATGACAGGAGACGCTTTCTTT. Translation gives CASSLMTGDAFF.